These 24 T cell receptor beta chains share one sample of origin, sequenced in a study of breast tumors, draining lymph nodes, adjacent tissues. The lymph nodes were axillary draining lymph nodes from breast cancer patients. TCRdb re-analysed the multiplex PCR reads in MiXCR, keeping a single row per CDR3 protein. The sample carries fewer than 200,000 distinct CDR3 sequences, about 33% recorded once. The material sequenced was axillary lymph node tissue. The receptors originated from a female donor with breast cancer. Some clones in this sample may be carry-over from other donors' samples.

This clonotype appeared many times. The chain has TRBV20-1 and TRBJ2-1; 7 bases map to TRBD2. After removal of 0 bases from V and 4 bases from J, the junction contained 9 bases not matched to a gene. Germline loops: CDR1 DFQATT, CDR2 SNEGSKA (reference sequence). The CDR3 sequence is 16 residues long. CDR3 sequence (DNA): TGCAGTGCTAGAGAGTGGGGGGGGTCTCCGTACAATGAGCAGTTCTTC. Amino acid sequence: CSAREWGGSPYNEQFF.

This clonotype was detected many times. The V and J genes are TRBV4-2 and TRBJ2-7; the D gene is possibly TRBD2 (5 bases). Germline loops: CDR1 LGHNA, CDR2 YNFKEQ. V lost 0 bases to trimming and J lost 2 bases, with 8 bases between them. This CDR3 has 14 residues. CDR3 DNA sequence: TGTGCCAGCAGCCAAGAACTCGGGACCTACGAGCAGTACTTC. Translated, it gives CASSQELGTYEQYF.

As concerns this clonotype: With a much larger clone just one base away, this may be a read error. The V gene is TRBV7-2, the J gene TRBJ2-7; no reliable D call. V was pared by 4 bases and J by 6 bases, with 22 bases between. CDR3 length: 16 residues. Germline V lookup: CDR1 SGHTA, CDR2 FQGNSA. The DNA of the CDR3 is TGTGCCAGCAGCTGGGGTGGCAGGCAAGGCCCAGGCGAGCAGTACTTC. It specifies CASSWGGRQGPGEQYF.

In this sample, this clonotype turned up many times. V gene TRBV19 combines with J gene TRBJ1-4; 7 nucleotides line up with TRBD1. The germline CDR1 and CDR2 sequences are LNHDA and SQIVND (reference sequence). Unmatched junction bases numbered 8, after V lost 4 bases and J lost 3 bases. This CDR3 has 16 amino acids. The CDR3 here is CASSTQQGRSNEKLFF. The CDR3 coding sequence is TGTGCCAGTAGTACCCAACAGGGGCGATCTAATGAAAAACTGTTTTTT. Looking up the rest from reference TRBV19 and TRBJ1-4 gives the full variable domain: DGGITQSPKYLFRKEGQNVTLSCEQNLNHDAMYWYRQDPGQGLRLIYYSQIVNDFQKGDIAEGYSVSREKKESFPLTVTSAQKNPTAFYLCASSTQQGRSNEKLFFGSGTQLSVL.

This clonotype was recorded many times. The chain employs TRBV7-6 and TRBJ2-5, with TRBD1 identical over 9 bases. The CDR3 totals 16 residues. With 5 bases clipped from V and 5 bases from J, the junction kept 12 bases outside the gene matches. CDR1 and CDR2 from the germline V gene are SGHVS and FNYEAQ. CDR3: CASSRNQGQGMETQYF. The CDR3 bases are TGTGCCAGCAGCCGAAATCAGGGACAGGGCATGGAGACCCAGTACTTC.

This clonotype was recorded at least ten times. Written as DNA, the CDR3 is TGTGCCAGCAGTTACTCCGCGCGGAGCGGGGCCTACGAGCAGTACTTC. This gives the protein CASSYSARSGAYEQYF. This chain connects TRBV6-5 to TRBJ2-7; 7 nucleotides match TRBD2. The CDR3 length is 16 residues. In germline, CDR1 is MNHEY, CDR2 SVGAGI. The trim removed 0 bases at V and 2 bases at J, leaving 7 bases unmatched.

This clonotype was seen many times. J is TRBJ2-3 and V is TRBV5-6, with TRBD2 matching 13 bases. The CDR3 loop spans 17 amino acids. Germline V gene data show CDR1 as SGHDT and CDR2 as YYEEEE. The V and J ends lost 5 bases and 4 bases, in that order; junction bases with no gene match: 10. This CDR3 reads CASSFRTSGSWADTQYF. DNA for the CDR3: TGTGCCAGCAGTTTTCGGACTAGCGGGAGCTGGGCAGATACGCAGTATTTT.

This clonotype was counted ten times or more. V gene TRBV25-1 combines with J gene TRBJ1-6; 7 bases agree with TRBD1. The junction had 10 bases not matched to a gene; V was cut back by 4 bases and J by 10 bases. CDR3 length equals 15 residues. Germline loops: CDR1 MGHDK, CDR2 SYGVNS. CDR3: CASSGGQAVSSPLHF. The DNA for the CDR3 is TGTGCCAGCAGTGGAGGACAGGCAGTTAGCTCACCCCTCCACTTT.

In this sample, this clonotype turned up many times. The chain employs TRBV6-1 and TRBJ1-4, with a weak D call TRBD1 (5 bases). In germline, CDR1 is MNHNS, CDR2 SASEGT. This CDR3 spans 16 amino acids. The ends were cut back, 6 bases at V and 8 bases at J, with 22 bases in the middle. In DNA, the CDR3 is TGTGCCAGCAGAACCGGGACCCCCCTGGAGAGGGAAAAACTGTTTTTT. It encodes CASRTGTPLEREKLFF.

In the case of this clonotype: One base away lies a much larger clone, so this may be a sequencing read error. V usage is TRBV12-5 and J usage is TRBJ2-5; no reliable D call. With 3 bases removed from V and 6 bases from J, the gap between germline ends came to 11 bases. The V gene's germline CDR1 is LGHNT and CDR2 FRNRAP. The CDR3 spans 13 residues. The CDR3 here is CASGFDLQKTQYF. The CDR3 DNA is TGTGCTAGTGGTTTCGACCTTCAAAAGACCCAGTACTTC.

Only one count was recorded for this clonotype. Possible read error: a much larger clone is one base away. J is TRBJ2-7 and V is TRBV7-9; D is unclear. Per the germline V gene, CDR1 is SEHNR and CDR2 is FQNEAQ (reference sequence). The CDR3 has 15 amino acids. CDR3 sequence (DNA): TGTGCCAGCAGCTTAGTCTCCGGCACCTCCTACGAGCGGTACTTC. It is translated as CASSLVSGTSYERYF.

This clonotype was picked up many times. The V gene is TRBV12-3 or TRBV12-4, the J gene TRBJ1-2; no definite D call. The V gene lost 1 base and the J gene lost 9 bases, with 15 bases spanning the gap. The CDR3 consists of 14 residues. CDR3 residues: CASSLGSLTRSYTF. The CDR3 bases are TGTGCCAGCAGTTTAGGCAGTCTAACTAGGAGCTACACCTTC.

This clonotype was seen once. The DNA for the CDR3 is TGTGCCAAAAGCCGTCAACCCGGGGGGACAATAAGCACAGATACGCAGTATTTT. Translation: CAKSRQPGGTISTDTQYF. The rearrangement uses TRBV6-5 and TRBJ2-3; D is perhaps TRBD2 (7 bases). In germline, CDR1 is MNHEY, CDR2 SVGAGI. Trimming left V 10 bases short and J 0 bases short, with 26 bases between. The CDR3 covers 18 residues.

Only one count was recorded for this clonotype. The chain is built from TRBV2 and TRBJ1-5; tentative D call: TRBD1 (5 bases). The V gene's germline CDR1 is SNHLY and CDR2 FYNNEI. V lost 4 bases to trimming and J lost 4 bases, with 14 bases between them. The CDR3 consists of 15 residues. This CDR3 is CASSVGTSGNQPQHF. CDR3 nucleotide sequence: TGTGCCAGCAGTGTCGGGACTAGCGGAAATCAGCCCCAGCATTTT. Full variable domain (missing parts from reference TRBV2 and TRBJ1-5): EPEVTQTPSHQVTQMGQEVILRCVPISNHLYFYWYRQILGQKVEFLVSFYNNEISEKSEIFDDQFSVERPDGSNFTLKIRSTKLEDSAMYFCASSVGTSGNQPQHFGDGTRLSIL.

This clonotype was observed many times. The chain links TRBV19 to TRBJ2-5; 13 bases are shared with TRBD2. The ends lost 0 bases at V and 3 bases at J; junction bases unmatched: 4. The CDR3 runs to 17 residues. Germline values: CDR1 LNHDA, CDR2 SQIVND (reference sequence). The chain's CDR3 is CASSIEGLAGSEETQYF. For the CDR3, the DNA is TGTGCCAGTAGTATAGAGGGACTAGCGGGATCGGAAGAGACCCAGTACTTC.

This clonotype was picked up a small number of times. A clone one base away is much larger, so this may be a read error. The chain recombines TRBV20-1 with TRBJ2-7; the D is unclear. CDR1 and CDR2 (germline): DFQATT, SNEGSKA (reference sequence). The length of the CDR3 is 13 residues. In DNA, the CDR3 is TGCAGTGCTAGAAACGGGTTGTCCTACGGGCAGTACTTC. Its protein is CSARNGLSYGQYF.

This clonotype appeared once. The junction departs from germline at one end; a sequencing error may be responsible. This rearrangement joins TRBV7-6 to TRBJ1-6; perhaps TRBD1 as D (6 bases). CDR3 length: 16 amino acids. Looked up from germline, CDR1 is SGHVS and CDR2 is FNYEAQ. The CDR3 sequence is CTSSLEARTEVSPLHF. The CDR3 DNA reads TGTACCAGCAGCTTAGAGGCGCGGACAGAGGTTTCACCCCTCCACTTT.

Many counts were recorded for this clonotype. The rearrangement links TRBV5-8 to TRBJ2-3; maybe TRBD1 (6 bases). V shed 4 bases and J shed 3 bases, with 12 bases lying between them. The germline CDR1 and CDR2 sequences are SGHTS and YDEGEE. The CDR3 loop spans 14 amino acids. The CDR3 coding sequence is TGTGCCAGCAGCCTACCGACAGGTACAGATACGCAGTATTTT. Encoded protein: CASSLPTGTDTQYF.

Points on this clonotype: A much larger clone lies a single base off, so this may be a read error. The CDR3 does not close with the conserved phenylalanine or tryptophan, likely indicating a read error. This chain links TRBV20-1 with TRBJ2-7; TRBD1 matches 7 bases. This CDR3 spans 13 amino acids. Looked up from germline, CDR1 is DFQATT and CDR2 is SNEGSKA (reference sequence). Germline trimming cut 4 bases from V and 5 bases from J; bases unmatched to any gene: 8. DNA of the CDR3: TGCAGTGCTAAGCGACAGGGAATAAACGAGCAGTACCTC. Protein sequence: CSAKRQGINEQYL.

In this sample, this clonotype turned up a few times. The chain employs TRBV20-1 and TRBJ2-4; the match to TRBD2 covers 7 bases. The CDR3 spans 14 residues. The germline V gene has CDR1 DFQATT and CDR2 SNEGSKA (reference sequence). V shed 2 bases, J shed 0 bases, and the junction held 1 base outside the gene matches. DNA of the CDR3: TGCAGTGCTAGACCTAGCGGAGCCAAAAACATTCAGTACTTC. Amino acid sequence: CSARPSGAKNIQYF.

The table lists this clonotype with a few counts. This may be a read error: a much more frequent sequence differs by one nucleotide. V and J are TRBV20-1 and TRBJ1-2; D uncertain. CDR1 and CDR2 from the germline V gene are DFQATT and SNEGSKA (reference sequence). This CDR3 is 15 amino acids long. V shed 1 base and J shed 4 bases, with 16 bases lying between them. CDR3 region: CSARVSGFSAYGYTF. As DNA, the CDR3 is TGCAGTGCTAGAGTCTCAGGTTTTTCAGCCTATGGCTACACCTTC.

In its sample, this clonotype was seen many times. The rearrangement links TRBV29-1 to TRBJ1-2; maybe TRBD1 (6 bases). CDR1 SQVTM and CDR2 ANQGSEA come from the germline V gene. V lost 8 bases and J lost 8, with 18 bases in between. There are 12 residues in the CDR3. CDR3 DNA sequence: TGCAGCTGCTCTACAGGGACAAGGGGCTACACCTTC. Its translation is CSCSTGTRGYTF.

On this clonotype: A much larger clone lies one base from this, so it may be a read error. Written as DNA, the CDR3 is TGTGCCAGCAGCTTAATACGGGGCTCTGGAAACACCATATATTTT. Translation: CASSLIRGSGNTIYF. The chain couples TRBV7-9 to TRBJ1-3; D is unresolved. V lost 2 bases and J lost 0, with 8 bases in between. Germline V gives CDR1 SEHNR, CDR2 FQNEAQ (reference sequence). The CDR3 length is 15 residues.

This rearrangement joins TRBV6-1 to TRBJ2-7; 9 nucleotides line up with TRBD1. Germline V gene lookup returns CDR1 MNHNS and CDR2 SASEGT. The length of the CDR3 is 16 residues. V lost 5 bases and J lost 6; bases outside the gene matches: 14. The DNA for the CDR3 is TGTGCCAGCAGTCTCCCTACGGGACAGGGAAACTGCGAGCAGTACTTC. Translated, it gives CASSLPTGQGNCEQYF.